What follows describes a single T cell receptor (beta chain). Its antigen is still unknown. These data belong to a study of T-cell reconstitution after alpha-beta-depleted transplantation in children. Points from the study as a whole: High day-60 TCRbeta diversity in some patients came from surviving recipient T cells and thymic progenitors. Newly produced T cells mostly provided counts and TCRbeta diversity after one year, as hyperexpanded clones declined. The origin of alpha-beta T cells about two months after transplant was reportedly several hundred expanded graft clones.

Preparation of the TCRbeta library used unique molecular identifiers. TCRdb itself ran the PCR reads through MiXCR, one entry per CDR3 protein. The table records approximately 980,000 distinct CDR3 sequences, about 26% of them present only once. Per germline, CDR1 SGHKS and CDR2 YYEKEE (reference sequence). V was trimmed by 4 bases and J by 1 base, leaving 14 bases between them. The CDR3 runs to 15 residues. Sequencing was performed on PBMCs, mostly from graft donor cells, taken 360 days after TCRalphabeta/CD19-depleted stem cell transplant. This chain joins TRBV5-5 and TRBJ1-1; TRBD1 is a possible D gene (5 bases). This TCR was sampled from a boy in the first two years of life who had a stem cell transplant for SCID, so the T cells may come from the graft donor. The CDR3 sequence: CASSRGGLENTEAFF. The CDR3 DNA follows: TGTGCCAGCAGCAGGGGAGGGTTGGAGAACACTGAAGCTTTCTTT.